Presented here are 26 T cell receptor beta chains from one specimen sequenced in a study of identical twins (dated by TCRdb to the mid-2010s). The library was generated by 5' RACE. Sequencing took place on an Illumina HiSeq 2000. TCRdb trimmed the raw reads at Q25, called clones with MiXCR and kept productive beta chains. Every entry covers one CDR3 protein and lists the most common genes and DNA from its rows. Here the sample has hundreds of thousands of distinct CDR3 sequences; more than 9% occur a single time. 7.2% of the sample is in the top ten clones. The data were also submitted as part of a second study, on yellow fever vaccine responses in identical twins.

The specimen sequenced was CD8+ T cells sorted from blood. The receptors come from a woman aged 18-29 years in good health.

This clonotype was counted at least ten times. This chain connects TRBV27 to TRBJ1-1; unclear D gene. CDR3 size: 12 residues. The V end lost 5 bases, the J end lost 7 bases, and 11 bases lay between the germline ends. The germline V gene encodes CDR1 MNHEY and CDR2 SMNVEV (reference sequence). CDR3 sequence reads: CASSKPGFEAFF. The CDR3 nucleotides are TGTGCCAGCAGTAAACCGGGGTTTGAAGCTTTCTTT.

The chain couples TRBV3-1 to TRBJ2-1; perhaps TRBD1 as D (6 bases). Germline loops: CDR1 LGHDT, CDR2 YNNKEL (reference sequence). The germline V and J ends were trimmed by 0 bases and 16 bases, with 22 bases remaining between them. CDR3 size: 15 residues. This CDR3 is CASSQDRGSIVDRFF. As DNA, the CDR3 is TGTGCCAGCAGCCAAGACAGGGGAAGTATCGTCGATCGTTTCTTC.

This clonotype was seen a handful of times. This chain connects TRBV20-1 to TRBJ1-1, with a possible D match to TRBD1 (6 bases). There are 16 residues in the CDR3. The germline V gene has CDR1 DFQATT and CDR2 SNEGSKA (reference sequence). Trimming took off 0 bases at V and 0 bases at J, with 14 bases between the two ends. The CDR3 loop is CSARDWDQGMNTEAFF. The CDR3, as DNA: TGCAGTGCTAGAGATTGGGACCAGGGGATGAACACTGAAGCTTTCTTT.

The chain has TRBV5-1 and TRBJ2-6; weak D call: TRBD1 (6 bases). The ends were cut back, 4 bases at V and 2 bases at J, with 10 bases in the middle. The CDR3 is 15 amino acids. Germline CDR1 SGHRS, CDR2 YFSETQ. The CDR3 DNA follows: TGCGCCAGCAGCATACAGGGAGCTGGGGCCAACGTCCTGACTTTC. The encoded protein is CASSIQGAGANVLTF.

This clonotype showed up many times. This chain joins TRBV7-6 and TRBJ2-1; weak D call: TRBD2 (7 bases). Germline loops: CDR1 SGHVS, CDR2 FNYEAQ. The V and J ends lost 1 base and 6 bases respectively, with 10 bases between them. CDR3 length: 14 residues. As DNA, the CDR3 is TGTGCCAGCAGCTTAGGGGGGGGGCTCAATGAGCAGTTCTTC. Translation gives CASSLGGGLNEQFF.

This clonotype turned up a few times. The chain employs TRBV3-1 and TRBJ1-1, with D perhaps TRBD1 (5 bases). CDR3 length: 19 amino acids. CDR1 is LGHDT, CDR2 YNNKEL, per germline (reference sequence). V lost 0 bases to trimming and J lost 2 bases, with 22 bases between them. The CDR3 bases are TGTGCCAGCAGCCAAGAGAGGGCAGGGACTTCTCTCTTAAACACTGAAGCTTTCTTT. Residues: CASSQERAGTSLLNTEAFF.

There are a few counts of this clonotype. The rearrangement uses TRBV7-9 and TRBJ1-4, with 10 bases identical to TRBD1. V shed 4 bases, J shed 8 bases, and the junction held 4 bases outside the gene matches. The CDR3 runs to 14 residues. The germline V gene encodes CDR1 SEHNR and CDR2 FQNEAQ (reference sequence). The CDR3 region has the DNA TGTGCCAGCAGCTCGACAGGGGGCGAAGAAAAACTGTTTTTT. Its translation is CASSSTGGEEKLFF.

The chain combines TRBV2 with TRBJ2-7, with D perhaps TRBD2 (5 bases). CDR3 size: 13 residues. The V end lost 7 bases, the J end lost 4 bases, and 14 bases lay between the germline ends. CDR1 is SNHLY and CDR2 is FYNNEI in the germline V gene. CDR3 sequence reads: CASTPWAGYEQYF. As DNA, the CDR3 is TGTGCCAGCACCCCCTGGGCGGGTTACGAGCAGTACTTC.

This clonotype turned up a few times. The rearrangement links TRBV7-8 to TRBJ2-3, with TRBD2 matching over 9 bases. The CDR3 runs to 20 residues. Germline V gene data show CDR1 as SGHVS and CDR2 as FQNEAQ. V dropped 2 bases and J dropped 1; count of bases not matched to a gene: 16. The CDR3 DNA reads as TGTGCCAGCAGCTTACCGGGGCAGACTAGCGGAATGAGGGGCACAGATACGCAGTATTTT. Protein sequence: CASSLPGQTSGMRGTDTQYF.

The chain is built from TRBV28 and TRBJ2-3; 7 bases are shared with TRBD2. CDR1 and CDR2 (germline): MDHEN, SYDVKM. Trimming at V came to 3 bases and at J to 0 bases, leaving 3 bases not matched to a gene. This CDR3 is 15 amino acids long. The CDR3 bases are TGTGCCAGCAGTTTTCGGGGGGTAAGCACAGATACGCAGTATTTT. Protein: CASSFRGVSTDTQYF.

V gene TRBV28 combines with J gene TRBJ2-4, with TRBD2 matching 8 bases. Germline CDR1 MDHEN, CDR2 SYDVKM. With 3 bases clipped from V and 8 bases from J, the junction kept 15 bases outside the gene matches. This CDR3 is built from 17 residues. The CDR3, as DNA: TGTGCCAGCAGTTTGGATCCGCGGGAGGTCGGATCCCACATTCAGTACTTC. Translated: CASSLDPREVGSHIQYF. Complete variable domain (other parts from reference TRBV28 and TRBJ2-4): DVKVTQSSRYLVKRTGEKVFLECVQDMDHENMFWYRQDPGLGLRLIYFSYDVKMKEKGDIPEGYSVSREKKERFSLILESASTNQTSMYLCASSLDPREVGSHIQYFGAGTRLSVL.

This chain joins TRBV29-1 and TRBJ2-7; 9 nucleotides line up with TRBD1. CDR3 length: 15 residues. V gave up 4 bases and J gave up 0 bases; unmatched junction bases: 7. Germline assignment: CDR1 SQVTM and CDR2 ANQGSEA. The CDR3 bases are TGCAGCGTTGTGGGGACAGGGCTGAGCTCCTACGAGCAGTACTTC. It encodes CSVVGTGLSSYEQYF.

CDR3 amino acids: CSVQLAGGQAQHF. In DNA, the CDR3 is TGCAGTGTGCAACTCGCGGGGGGCCAGGCCCAGCATTTT. The chain is built from TRBV20-1 and TRBJ1-5; D possibly corresponds to TRBD1 (6 bases). Germline V gives CDR1 DFQATT, CDR2 SNEGSKA (reference sequence). CDR3 length equals 13 residues. Trimming left V 7 bases short and J 11 bases short, with 21 bases between.

The chain uses TRBV21-1 and TRBJ1-2; the D call of TRBD1 is as the table states it, not checked on the DNA. TRBV21-1 is listed as a pseudogene. The CDR3 has 16 residues. The CDR3 region has the DNA TGTGCCAGCAGCAAAGCGCGACAGCCCTTCGGGGAAGGCTACACCTTC. It translates to CASSKARQPFGEGYTF.

The chain uses TRBV12-3 or TRBV12-4 and TRBJ1-1; D is possibly TRBD1 (6 bases). V was pared by 6 bases and J by 0 bases, with 11 bases between. This CDR3 contains 14 residues. The CDR3 DNA reads as TGTGCCAGCAGCCGAGCAGGGGTGAACACTGAAGCTTTCTTT. This translates into CASSRAGVNTEAFF.

This chain joins TRBV18 and TRBJ1-5; D might be TRBD1 (6 bases). Trimming cost V 3 bases and J 5 bases, with 14 bases left between them. The CDR3 has 15 residues. Germline-derived CDR1 and CDR2 are KGHSH and LQKENI. CDR3 bases: TGTGCCAGCTCACCCACAGGGATCCGGGATCAGCCCCAGCATTTT. Encoded protein: CASSPTGIRDQPQHF.

There are a few counts of this clonotype. The chain employs TRBV27 and TRBJ2-7; 8 bases align to TRBD1. This CDR3 is 14 amino acids long. The J segment lost 0 bases and the V segment lost 5 bases, leaving 3 bases of the junction unmatched. Looked up from germline, CDR1 is MNHEY and CDR2 is SMNVEV (reference sequence). CDR3 DNA: TGTGCCAGCAGTCCGGGACAGGACTCCTACGAGCAGTACGTC. It is translated as CASSPGQDSYEQYV.

The V and J genes are TRBV28 and TRBJ2-7; 7 nucleotides align to TRBD2. After removal of 0 bases from V and 5 bases from J, the junction contained 1 base not matched to a gene. The CDR3 consists of 13 residues. Germline values: CDR1 MDHEN, CDR2 SYDVKM. The CDR3 nucleotides read TGTGCCAGCAGTTTATGGGGGGGGGACGAGCAGTACTTC. Its protein product is CASSLWGGDEQYF. The whole variable domain, remainder taken from reference TRBV28 and TRBJ2-7, is DVKVTQSSRYLVKRTGEKVFLECVQDMDHENMFWYRQDPGLGLRLIYFSYDVKMKEKGDIPEGYSVSREKKERFSLILESASTNQTSMYLCASSLWGGDEQYFGPGTRLTVT.

V usage is TRBV28 and J usage is TRBJ2-7; no clear D gene. CDR1 MDHEN and CDR2 SYDVKM come from the germline V gene. The CDR3 length is 12 residues. Trimming removed 3 bases from V and 3 bases from J, with 6 bases in between. CDR3 DNA sequence: TGTGCCAGCAGTTTTGGGGTCTACGAGCAGTACGTC. It is translated as CASSFGVYEQYV.

This clonotype occurred many times. The V gene is TRBV27, the J gene TRBJ2-2; 9 bases map to TRBD2. Germline CDR1 and CDR2: MNHEY and SMNVEV (reference sequence). This CDR3 comprises 17 residues. With 3 bases clipped from V and 7 bases from J, the junction kept 12 bases outside the gene matches. The CDR3 loop reads CASSFQWGSGRNGELFF. CDR3 nucleotide sequence: TGTGCCAGCAGTTTTCAGTGGGGGAGCGGGAGGAACGGGGAGCTGTTTTTT.

This clonotype was recorded at least ten times. The chain couples TRBV27 to TRBJ2-3; unclear D gene. V shed 5 bases and J shed 6 bases, with 12 bases lying between them. The CDR3 has 13 residues. Per the germline V gene, CDR1 is MNHEY and CDR2 is SMNVEV (reference sequence). DNA of the CDR3: TGTGCCAGCAGTCCCGAGAGATCTGATACGCAGTATTTT. Protein product: CASSPERSDTQYF.

This clonotype showed up just a few times. The chain combines TRBV5-4 with TRBJ2-7; D uncertain. V shed 3 bases and J shed 3 bases, with 10 bases lying between them. The CDR3 has 13 amino acids. The germline V gene has CDR1 SGHNT and CDR2 YYREEE (reference sequence). CDR3 sequence: CASSSSGNYEQYF. In DNA, the CDR3 is TGTGCCAGCAGCTCGAGTGGGAACTACGAGCAGTACTTC.

The chain links TRBV7-2 to TRBJ2-7, with 9 bases lining up with TRBD1. Germline CDR1 reads SGHTA; CDR2 reads FQGNSA. V was pared by 4 bases and J by 7 bases, with 8 bases of the junction left unmatched. This CDR3 is 14 amino acids long. CDR3 DNA sequence: TGTGCCAGCAGCTCGACAGGGGGGCTGAGGGAGCAGTACGTC. Protein product: CASSSTGGLREQYV.

The chain has TRBV7-9 and TRBJ2-1, with D unresolved. V was cut by 6 bases and J by 5 bases, with 17 bases left in between. Germline-derived CDR1 and CDR2 are SEHNR and FQNEAQ (reference sequence). This CDR3 has 15 residues. The CDR3 coding sequence is TGTGCCAGCAGGCCCCGAAGGGCTGCCGACAATGAGCAGTTCTTC. Protein: CASRPRRAADNEQFF.

As to this clonotype: Mismatch with germline at one junction end may stem from a read error. In DNA, the CDR3 is TGTGCCTGCAGCCAAGACCCGGGACAGGGAGAGACCCAGTACTTC. It is translated as CACSQDPGQGETQYF. This sequence joins TRBV3-1 and TRBJ2-5, with 9 nucleotides matching TRBD1. The CDR3 is 15 amino acids. Germline values: CDR1 LGHDT, CDR2 YNNKEL (reference sequence).

The V call is TRBV11-2, the J call TRBJ2-1; 8 bases are a match to TRBD1. The J segment lost 8 bases and the V segment lost 4 bases, leaving 7 bases of the junction unmatched. The CDR3 is made up of 14 amino acids. Germline lookup yields CDR1 SGHAT and CDR2 FQNNGV. Here the CDR3 DNA reads TGTGCCAGCAGCTCTCTGGACAGGGCCCATGAGCAGTTCTTC. It is translated as CASSSLDRAHEQFF.